This T cell receptor beta chain is drawn from a study of OX40 agonist ivuxolimab in advanced cancers. At the level of the whole study: Ivuxolimab was an agonistic, fully human IgG2 monoclonal antibody directed against OX40 (CD134), a costimulatory receptor. Intravenous ivuxolimab was administered to patients every 2 weeks at six dose levels: 0.01, 0.1, 0.3, 1.5, 3 and 10 mg/kg. Of the roughly 52 dose-escalation patients, hepatocellular carcinoma was present in 19, melanoma in some 15, renal cell carcinoma in 9 and head and neck cancer in 9. The dose-escalation cohort was about 87% male with a mean age of roughly 62 years, ranging from 23 to 79. Patients were allowed to have had prior anti-PD-1, anti-PD-L1 or anti-CTLA-4 therapy, and approximately 39% of the dose-escalation patients had been treated with checkpoint inhibitors. Partial responses occurred in three dose-escalation patients: two with cutaneous melanoma and one with hepatocellular carcinoma. The purpose of peripheral TCRbeta sequencing was to test whether ivuxolimab changed TCR sequence diversity and led to clonal T-cell expansion. The paper covers the monotherapy dose-escalation part of the phase I ivuxolimab trial, which included N of about 56 patients. Findings and caveats that apply to the study as a whole: In the 0.1-3.0 mg/kg groups, partial responders were among the patients with the lowest normalized peripheral clonal expansion, particularly in CD8+ T cells. At doses of 0.1 to 3.0 mg/kg, clonal expansion of both CD4+ and CD8+ T cells in blood was seen between baseline and week 6. After ivuxolimab, more expanded clones were found on average in CD8+ T cells than in CD4+ T cells. Which antigens the clonally expanded peripheral T cells were specific for was not determined. Low levels of normalized T-cell clonal expansion were also shown by some nonresponding patients.

Remarks on this clone: What antigen it recognizes has not been identified. No base quality information exists; no much larger clone differs at one position.

The germline V gene supplies CDR1 SQVTM and CDR2 ANQGSEA. The CDR3, cysteine through phenylalanine, is 13 amino acids long. Of the read, only the CDR3 DNA is kept; its 39 bases are in frame from base 1. V loses 6 bases, J loses 4 bases, and the germline ends lie 12 bases apart. For sequencing of the TCRbeta CDR3 region, genomic DNA was extracted from the sorted cells. The immunoSEQ Assay was used for sequencing of TCRbeta CDR3 regions. TCRdb retrieved this table from immuneACCESS and kept in-frame rearrangements only. Not all clones are present; in checked studies, unresolved V genes account for under half, and no reason is known for the remainder. Here the sample has some 45,000 clones; approximately 80% occur a single time. Jointly, the top ten make up around 5% of the sample. The trial excluded patients who had a history of autoimmune disease or were on systemic immunosuppression. Peripheral blood for TCR sequencing was collected from all dose cohorts at baseline, on cycle 4 day 1, and on cycle 7 day 1. The samples were taken from a phase I, first-in-human, multicenter, open-label dose-escalation trial of ivuxolimab. Adults with locally advanced or metastatic head and neck squamous cell, hepatocellular, melanoma or renal cell carcinoma were enrolled in the trial. Before TCR sequencing, CD4+ T cells and CD8+ T cells were sorted from peripheral blood as separate populations.

The clonotype originates from an adult with an advanced solid tumor such as melanoma, head and neck, liver or kidney cancer. This chain is built from TRBV29-1 and TRBJ2-2; no D gene can be assigned with confidence. The sample was CD4+ or CD8+ T cells sorted from blood, taken in a trial of the OX40 agonist ivuxolimab. The CDR3 loop reads CSVTNRVTGELFF. The nucleotide sequence is given as TGCAGCGTGACGAACCGGGTCACCGGGGAGCTGTTTTTT.